This TCR beta chain emerged from a study of CD8 T cells in Susac syndrome. This CDR3 is built from 15 residues. Trimming left V 0 bases short and J 1 base short, with 7 bases between. Per the germline V gene, CDR1 is LGHDT and CDR2 is YNNKEL (reference sequence). An amount of RNA that ranged from 0.5 to 1 ug was reverse transcribed with random hexamers. It was immunoSEQ multiplex PCR that amplified TCR beta CDR3 across 54 Vbeta and 13 Jbeta. Via MiXCR, TCRdb re-called the immunoSEQ multiplex PCR reads, giving one row per CDR3 protein. Of about 73,000 distinct CDR3 sequences listed, over 85% are singletons. TEMRA cells were FACS-enriched, and CD8+ and CD4+ T cells were isolated negatively.

The TCR sequence derives from a human donor with multiple sclerosis. The chain couples TRBV3-1 to TRBJ1-5; D ambiguous. The source material was CD8+ T cells from PBMCs. CDR3 in amino acids: CASSQDLLSNQPQHF. CDR3 coding DNA: TGTGCCAGCAGCCAAGATCTTTTAAGCAATCAGCCCCAGCATTTT.